Each of the 27 T cell receptor beta chains below was sequenced from the same sample in a study of T cell responses to AZD1222 COVID-19 vaccine. Some clones are missing from TCRdb's copy, which holds only in-frame ones; the method was immunoSEQ multiplex PCR. The sample consists of approximately 160,000 clones, 75% to 95% of them appearing once. The starting material was peripheral blood, obtained on day 0 of AZD1222 vaccination. These receptors were obtained from an adult in good health.

The sample holds one count of this clone. This chain connects TRBV12-3 or TRBV12-4 to TRBJ1-2, with D perhaps TRBD1 (5 bases). This CDR3 comprises 11 residues. With 11 bases removed from V and 0 bases from J, the gap between germline ends came to 7 bases. The CDR3 sequence: CAGGTNYGYTF. The DNA of the CDR3 is TGTGCCGGGGGGACTAACTATGGCTACACCTTC.

This clone occurred a few times. The chain carries TRBV6-5 and TRBJ1-6, with unresolved D. The V gene lost 0 bases and the J gene lost 7 bases, with 10 bases spanning the gap. The CDR3 totals 15 residues. Germline-derived CDR1 and CDR2 are MNHEY and SVGAGI. The CDR3 here is CASSYSTNGNSPLHF. The CDR3 bases are TGTGCCAGCAGTTACTCCACAAACGGGAATTCACCCCTCCACTTT.

This chain links TRBV6-1 with TRBJ2-1; 7 bases agree with TRBD2. The CDR3 is 18 amino acids. Germline trimming cut 0 bases from V and 3 bases from J; bases unmatched to any gene: 11. Germline lookup yields CDR1 MNHNS and CDR2 SASEGT. The CDR3 nucleotides read TGTGCCAGCAGTGAAGCTACCGGCTGGGGGGGGATCTACAATGAGCAGTTCTTC. Translated: CASSEATGWGGIYNEQFF.

The chain joins TRBV10-3 to TRBJ1-5, with no clear D. CDR1 ENHRY and CDR2 SYGVKD come from the germline V gene. The CDR3 length is 14 residues. V gave up 3 bases and J gave up 1 base, with 7 bases separating them. The DNA of the CDR3 is TGTGCCATCAGTGACGGTGAAAGCAATCAGCCCCAGCATTTT. This encodes CAISDGESNQPQHF.

About this clone: In the same sample, other DNA sequences code for this CDR3. The chain couples TRBV5-6 to TRBJ1-2; D ambiguous. CDR1 is SGHDT, CDR2 YYEEEE, per germline. This CDR3 spans 12 amino acids. Trimming stripped 0 bases from V and 2 bases from J, with 2 bases between. The CDR3 nucleotides are TGTGCCAGCAGCTTGGGAAACTATGGCTACACCTTC. Its protein product is CASSLGNYGYTF.

The chain couples TRBV19 to TRBJ2-5, with 9 nucleotides matching TRBD1. V trimming: 5 bases; J trimming: 5 bases; junction bases outside the gene matches: 6. Looked up from germline, CDR1 is LNHDA and CDR2 is SQIVND (reference sequence). The CDR3 runs 14 residues. CDR3 in amino acids: CASSAGQGGETQYF. The CDR3 DNA follows: TGTGCCAGTAGTGCGGGACAGGGAGGCGAGACCCAGTACTTC.

The chain links TRBV5-4 to TRBJ2-3, with TRBD2 matching over 7 bases. Germline V gives CDR1 SGHNT, CDR2 YYREEE (reference sequence). This CDR3 has 14 residues. Losses at the gene ends were 0 bases for V and 9 bases for J; bases not matched to a gene: 7. CDR3 DNA: TGTGCCAGCAGCTTGGTTGGTCGGGAGGAAACGCAGTATTTT. It translates to CASSLVGREETQYF. Full variable domain (missing parts from reference TRBV5-4 and TRBJ2-3): ETGVTQSPTHLIKTRGQQVTLRCSSQSGHNTVSWYQQALGQGPQFIFQYYREEENGRGNFPPRFSGLQFPNYSSELNVNALELDDSALYLCASSLVGREETQYFGPGTRLTVL.

The chain combines TRBV7-3 with TRBJ1-1; 7 nucleotides line up with TRBD1. This CDR3 has 14 residues. In germline, CDR1 is SGHTA, CDR2 FQGTGA. The trim removed 4 bases at V and 4 bases at J, leaving 6 bases unmatched. For the CDR3, the DNA is TGTGCCAGCAGCTCACAGGGGTTGGGCACTGAAGCTTTCTTT. It encodes CASSSQGLGTEAFF.

This clone was observed a few times. V is TRBV7-9 and J is TRBJ1-3, with 9 positions matching TRBD1. This CDR3 comprises 15 residues. Germline CDR1 is SEHNR and CDR2 is FQNEAQ (reference sequence). V lost 8 bases and J lost 2; bases outside the gene matches: 7. DNA for the CDR3: TGTGCCAGCGCTACGTGGACAGGGGCTGGAAACACCATATATTTT. This sequence encodes CASATWTGAGNTIYF.

This sequence joins TRBV28 and TRBJ1-6, with D perhaps matching TRBD1 (5 bases). Germline assignment: CDR1 MDHEN and CDR2 SYDVKM. V shed 6 bases and J shed 7 bases, with 13 bases lying between them. The CDR3 is 14 residues long. DNA for the CDR3: TGTGCCAGCAGCCCAGCCTGGGGGAATTCACCCCTCCACTTT. It encodes CASSPAWGNSPLHF.

The gene calls are TRBV28 and TRBJ2-7, with 9 bases fitting TRBD2. CDR1 MDHEN and CDR2 SYDVKM come from the germline V gene. The CDR3 is 18 residues long. V lost 1 base and J lost 3; bases outside the gene matches: 13. CDR3 residues: CASSLYGLAGTQGYEQYF. The CDR3 DNA follows: TGTGCCAGCAGTTTATACGGGCTAGCGGGGACTCAGGGCTACGAGCAGTACTTC.

The gene calls are TRBV5-8 and TRBJ2-6; D is uncertain. Per germline, CDR1 SGHTS and CDR2 YDEGEE. The CDR3 has 15 amino acids. The ends were cut back, 3 bases at V and 0 bases at J, with 7 bases in the middle. CDR3 nucleotide sequence: TGTGCCAGCAGCTGGGTGGTCTCTGGGGCCAACGTCCTGACTTTC. Amino acid sequence: CASSWVVSGANVLTF.

This clone showed up just once. This chain joins TRBV4-1 and TRBJ1-1, with D maybe TRBD1 (6 bases). This CDR3 is built from 12 residues. Trimming took off 4 bases at V and 7 bases at J, with 10 bases between the two ends. Looked up from germline, CDR1 is MGHRA and CDR2 is YSYEKL. The CDR3 spells CASSPGTFEAFF. The DNA of the CDR3 is TGCGCCAGCAGCCCGGGGACATTTGAAGCTTTCTTT.

Note on this clone: At one end the junction does not follow the germline gene, possibly because of a read error. The gene calls are TRBV7-7 and TRBJ2-1, with 8 bases identical to TRBD2. This CDR3 spans 15 amino acids. Germline CDR1 and CDR2: SSHAT and FNYEAQ (reference sequence). The CDR3 region is CASSLIGGAGDEQFF. DNA for the CDR3: TGTGCTAGCAGCTTAATCGGGGGGGCTGGCGATGAGCAGTTCTTC. Full variable domain (outside the CDR3, taken from reference TRBV7-7 and TRBJ2-1): GAGVSQSPRYKVTKRGQDVTLRCDPISSHATLYWYQQALGQGPEFLTYFNYEAQPDKSGLPSDRFSAERPEGSISTLTIQRTEQRDSAMYRCASSLIGGAGDEQFFGPGTRLTVL.

Comment on this clone: Within the sample, other DNA sequences also encode this same CDR3. The J gene is TRBJ1-1, the V gene TRBV15, with D uncertain. Trimming shortened V by 0 bases and J by 2 bases, and 7 bases separated the two germline ends. Germline V lookup: CDR1 LNHNV, CDR2 YYDKDF (reference sequence). The CDR3 is 14 residues long. The CDR3 sequence is CATSRDRLNTEAFF. The CDR3 region has the DNA TGTGCCACCAGCAGAGACAGGCTAAACACTGAAGCTTTCTTT. The full variable domain, completed using reference TRBV15 and TRBJ1-1, is DAMVIQNPRYQVTQFGKPVTLSCSQTLNHNVMYWYQQKSSQAPKLLFHYYDKDFNNEADTPDNFQSRRPNTSFCFLDIRSPGLGDTAMYLCATSRDRLNTEAFFGQGTRLTVV.

This chain uses TRBV6-2 or TRBV6-3 with TRBJ1-5; D not resolved. CDR3 length: 13 amino acids. The V gene lost 4 bases and the J gene lost 2 bases, with 6 bases spanning the gap. Germline CDR1 reads MNHEY; CDR2 reads SVGEGT. CDR3 protein: CASSSDGNQPQHF. For the CDR3, the DNA is TGTGCCAGCAGTTCGGACGGCAATCAGCCCCAGCATTTT.

V is TRBV9 and J is TRBJ1-2, with D unclear. The V and J ends lost 4 bases and 0 bases respectively, with 10 bases between them. Germline V gene lookup returns CDR1 SGDLS and CDR2 YYNGEE. The CDR3 spans 14 residues. CDR3 in amino acids: CASSLRNSNYGYTF. For the CDR3, the DNA is TGTGCCAGCAGCCTTCGGAACTCTAACTATGGCTACACCTTC.

This chain joins TRBV5-4 and TRBJ2-3, with 9 bases identical to TRBD1. This CDR3 is 16 amino acids long. Unmatched junction bases numbered 10, after V lost 4 bases and J lost 4 bases. CDR1 and CDR2 (germline): SGHNT, YYREEE (reference sequence). CDR3 protein: CASSPRTGVLADTQYF. The CDR3 nucleotides are TGTGCCAGCAGCCCGCGGACAGGGGTTTTGGCAGATACGCAGTATTTT.

The chain is built from TRBV18 and TRBJ2-7, with 7 positions matching TRBD2. The trim removed 2 bases at V and 4 bases at J, leaving 2 bases unmatched. The CDR3 has 13 amino acids. The V gene's germline CDR1 is KGHSH and CDR2 LQKENI. The CDR3 DNA follows: TGTGCCAGCTCACCAGGCGGGGGTTACGAGCAGTACTTC. This encodes CASSPGGGYEQYF.

The chain recombines TRBV7-9 with TRBJ2-6; D gene uncertain. The CDR3 length is 12 residues. CDR1 is SEHNR and CDR2 is FQNEAQ in the germline V gene (reference sequence). V gave up 9 bases and J gave up 1 base, with 4 bases separating them. The CDR3 loop is CARGSGANVLTF. The CDR3 DNA is TGTGCCAGGGGTTCTGGGGCCAACGTCCTGACTTTC. Together with reference TRBV7-9 and TRBJ2-6, the CDR3 gives the full variable domain: DTGVSQNPRHKITKRGQNVTFRCDPISEHNRLYWYRQTLGQGPEFLTYFQNEAQLEKSRLLSDRFSAERPKGSFSTLEIQRTEQGDSAMYLCARGSGANVLTFGAGSRLTVL.

V and J are TRBV11-3 and TRBJ1-3; no definite D call. V was shortened by 2 bases and J by 4 bases, with 3 bases between the two germline ends. Germline CDR1 and CDR2: SGHNT and YENEEA. The CDR3 has 12 residues. The CDR3 region is CASSLSGNTIYF. CDR3 in DNA: TGTGCCAGCAGCTTATCGGGAAACACCATATATTTT.

This chain uses TRBV10-2 with TRBJ1-1, with TRBD1 identical over 7 bases. The CDR3 length is 15 residues. Germline CDR1 is WSHSY and CDR2 is SAAADI. Trimming removed 3 bases from V and 4 bases from J; junction bases left unmatched: 8. This CDR3 reads CASSDPTGAGTEAFF. CDR3 nucleotides: TGCGCCAGCAGTGATCCTACAGGGGCCGGCACTGAAGCTTTCTTT.

In DNA, the CDR3 is TGTGCCAGCAGCTTTATAGCGGGGACTACAGATACGCAGTATTTT. Translation gives CASSFIAGTTDTQYF. This chain links TRBV28 with TRBJ2-3; 8 nucleotides align to TRBD2. Germline V gives CDR1 MDHEN, CDR2 SYDVKM. V trimming: 6 bases; J trimming: 3 bases; junction bases outside the gene matches: 8. This CDR3 has 15 amino acids.

V is TRBV7-2 and J is TRBJ2-1; D perhaps matches TRBD2 (5 bases). In germline, CDR1 is SGHTA, CDR2 FQGNSA. V was shortened by 8 bases and J by 3 bases, with 20 bases between the two germline ends. The length of the CDR3 is 16 residues. CDR3 nucleotides: TGTGCCAGCTTTCCAGAGGGCGGGTATGGCTACAATGAGCAGTTCTTC. This codes for CASFPEGGYGYNEQFF. The variable domain in full, with the rest retrieved from reference TRBV7-2 and TRBJ2-1, is GAGVSQSPSNKVTEKGKDVELRCDPISGHTALYWYRQSLGQGLEFLIYFQGNSAPDKSGLPSDRFSAERTGGSVSTLTIQRTQQEDSAVYLCASFPEGGYGYNEQFFGPGTRLTVL.

This clone was observed a single time. The genes are TRBV12-3 or TRBV12-4 and TRBJ1-5; weak D call: TRBD1 (5 bases). Trimming cost V 6 bases and J 9 bases, with 15 bases left between them. The CDR3 is made up of 13 amino acids. The DNA of the CDR3 is TGTGCCAGCAGCCCCCGGGACTTATTGCCCCAGCATTTT. The encoded protein is CASSPRDLLPQHF.

This chain uses TRBV28 with TRBJ1-2, with 7 positions matching TRBD1. Germline V CDR1 and CDR2: MDHEN, SYDVKM. V lost 3 bases, J lost 0 bases, and 7 bases stayed unmatched. The CDR3 spans 16 residues. CDR3 nucleotide sequence: TGTGCCAGCAGTTTGCCCTTGACAGGGTCTAACTATGGCTACACCTTC. Translated: CASSLPLTGSNYGYTF.

This chain connects TRBV11-3 to TRBJ1-2; D might be TRBD1 (5 bases). The CDR3 runs to 16 residues. V was pared by 1 base and J by 4 bases, with 16 bases between. Germline CDR1 and CDR2: SGHNT and YENEEA. The CDR3 protein is CASSLGDDSGGYGYTF. The CDR3 region has the DNA TGTGCCAGCAGCTTAGGAGATGACAGTGGAGGCTATGGCTACACCTTC. Based on the CDR3 plus reference TRBV11-3 and TRBJ1-2, the full variable domain is EAGVVQSPRYKIIEKKQPVAFWCNPISGHNTLYWYLQNLGQGPELLIRYENEEAVDDSQLPKDRFSAERLKGVDSTLKIQPAELGDSAVYLCASSLGDDSGGYGYTFGSGTRLTVV.